This TCR beta chain was captured in a study of shared T cell receptors in the human thymus. Clones were sequenced by immunoSEQ multiplex PCR, and TCRdb holds only the in-frame ones, with some missing. The sample has some 700,000 clones, approximately 87% seen once. Trimming shortened V by 3 bases and J by 5 bases, and 20 bases separated the two germline ends. Germline-derived CDR1 and CDR2 are LNHNV and YYDKDF (reference sequence). CDR3 size: 16 residues. The sample was also linked to a second study, of human thymus T cells.

This sequence was found in a boy in the first two years of life with a congenital heart defect. Sequenced: thymocytes. The rearrangement joins TRBV15 to TRBJ2-7; possibly TRBD2 for D (6 bases). CDR3 nucleotide sequence: TGTGCCACCAGCAGGGACCTTAGCGGTGATAGCCACGAGCAGTACTTC. Translated, it gives CATSRDLSGDSHEQYF.